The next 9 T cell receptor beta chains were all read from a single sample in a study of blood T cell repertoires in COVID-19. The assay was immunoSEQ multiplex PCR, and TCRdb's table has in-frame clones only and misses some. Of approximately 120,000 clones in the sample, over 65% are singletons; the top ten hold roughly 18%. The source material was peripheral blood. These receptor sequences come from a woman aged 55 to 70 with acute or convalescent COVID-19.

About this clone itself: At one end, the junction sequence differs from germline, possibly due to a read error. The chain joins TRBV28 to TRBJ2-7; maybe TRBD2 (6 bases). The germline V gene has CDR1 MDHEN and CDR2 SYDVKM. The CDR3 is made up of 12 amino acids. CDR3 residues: CVSGLAEREQYF. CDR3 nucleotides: TGTGTCAGCGGGTTGGCGGAGAGGGAGCAGTACTTC.

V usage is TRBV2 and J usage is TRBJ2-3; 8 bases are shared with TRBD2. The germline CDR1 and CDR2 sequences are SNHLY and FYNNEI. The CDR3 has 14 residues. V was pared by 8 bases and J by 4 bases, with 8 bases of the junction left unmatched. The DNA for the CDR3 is TGTGCCAGCGGGACGGGAGGGCCGCCAGATACGCAGTATTTT. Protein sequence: CASGTGGPPDTQYF. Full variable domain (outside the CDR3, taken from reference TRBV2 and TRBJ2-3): EPEVTQTPSHQVTQMGQEVILRCVPISNHLYFYWYRQILGQKVEFLVSFYNNEISEKSEIFDDQFSVERPDGSNFTLKIRSTKLEDSAMYFCASGTGGPPDTQYFGPGTRLTVL.

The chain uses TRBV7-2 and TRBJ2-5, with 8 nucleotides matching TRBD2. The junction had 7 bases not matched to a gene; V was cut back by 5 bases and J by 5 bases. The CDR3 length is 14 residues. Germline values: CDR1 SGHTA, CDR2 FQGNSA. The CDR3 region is CASSRGGSLETQYF. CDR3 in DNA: TGTGCCAGCAGCCGGGGGGGTAGTTTGGAGACCCAGTACTTC.

The CDR3 is CAWTGDTSYEQYF. The CDR3 bases are TGTGCCTGGACGGGAGACACCTCCTACGAGCAGTACTTC. V gene TRBV30 combines with J gene TRBJ2-7; D is perhaps TRBD2 (6 bases). Germline V CDR1 and CDR2: GTSNPN, SVGIG (reference sequence). V was trimmed by 4 bases and J by 0 bases, leaving 10 bases between them. The CDR3 has 13 residues.

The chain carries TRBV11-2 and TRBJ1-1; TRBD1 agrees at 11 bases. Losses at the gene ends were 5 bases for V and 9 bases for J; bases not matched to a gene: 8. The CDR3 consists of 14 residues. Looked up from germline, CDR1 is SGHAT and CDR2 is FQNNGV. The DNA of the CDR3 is TGTGCCAGCAGCCGGGACAGGGGGATGGGTCAAGCTTTCTTT. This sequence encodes CASSRDRGMGQAFF.

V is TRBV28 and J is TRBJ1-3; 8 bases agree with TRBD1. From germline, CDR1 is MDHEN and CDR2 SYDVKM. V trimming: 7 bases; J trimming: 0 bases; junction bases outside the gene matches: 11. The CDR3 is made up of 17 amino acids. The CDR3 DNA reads TGTGCCAGCATCCTCCGCAGGGGGCTCATCTCTGGAAACACCATATATTTT. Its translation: CASILRRGLISGNTIYF.

CDR3 loop: CASHPDRGSSPLHF. Written as DNA, the CDR3 is TGTGCCAGCCACCCGGACAGGGGGTCTTCACCCCTCCACTTT. This chain links TRBV7-9 with TRBJ1-6, with 10 positions matching TRBD1. V lost 8 bases to trimming and J lost 9 bases; unmatched junction nucleotides: 7. The germline gives CDR1 SEHNR, CDR2 FQNEAQ (reference sequence). The CDR3 is 14 amino acids.

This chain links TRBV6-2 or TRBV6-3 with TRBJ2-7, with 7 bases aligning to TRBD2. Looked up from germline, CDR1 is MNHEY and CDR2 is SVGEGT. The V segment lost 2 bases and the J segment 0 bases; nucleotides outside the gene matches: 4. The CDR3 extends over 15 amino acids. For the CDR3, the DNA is TGTGCCAGCAGTTACCAGCGGGGACTCTCCTACGAGCAGTACTTC. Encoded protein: CASSYQRGLSYEQYF.

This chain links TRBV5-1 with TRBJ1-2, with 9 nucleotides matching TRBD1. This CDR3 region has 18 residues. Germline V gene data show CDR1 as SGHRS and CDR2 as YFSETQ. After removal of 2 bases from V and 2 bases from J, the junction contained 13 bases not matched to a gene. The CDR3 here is CASSLGFRWTGENYGYTF. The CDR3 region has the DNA TGCGCCAGCAGCTTAGGATTTCGGTGGACAGGGGAAAACTATGGCTACACCTTC.